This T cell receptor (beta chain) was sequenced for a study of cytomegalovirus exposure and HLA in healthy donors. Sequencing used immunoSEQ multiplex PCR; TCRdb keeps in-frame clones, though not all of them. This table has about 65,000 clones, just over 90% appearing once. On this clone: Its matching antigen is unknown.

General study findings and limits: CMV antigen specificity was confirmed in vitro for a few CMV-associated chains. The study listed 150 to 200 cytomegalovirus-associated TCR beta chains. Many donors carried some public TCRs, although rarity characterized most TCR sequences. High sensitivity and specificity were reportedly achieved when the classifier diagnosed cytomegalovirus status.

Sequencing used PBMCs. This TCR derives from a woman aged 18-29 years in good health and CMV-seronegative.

The CDR3 sequence is CASSLVRQPNSPLHF. CDR3 coding DNA: TGTGCCAGCAGCTTGGTGAGGCAGCCCAATTCACCCCTCCACTTT. The chain recombines TRBV6-6 with TRBJ1-6, with D unresolved. Germline CDR1 and CDR2: MNHNY and SVGAGI (reference sequence). The CDR3 covers 15 residues. Trimming cost V 6 bases and J 7 bases, with 16 bases left between them.